The T cell receptor (beta chain) under discussion was sequenced for a study of graft-versus-host responses after intestinal transplantation. Across the whole study: The recipients all started with anti-thymocyte globulin induction and then took tacrolimus and steroids for 3 to 4 years. Whole-study results and caveats: Marrow from the recipient contained GvH clones, some of which had appeared first in ileum or blood. The presence of high graft-versus-host to host-versus-graft clonal ratios in allografts characterized patients with graft-donor T cell macrochimerism.

The protocol was immunoSEQ multiplex PCR, while the TCRdb copy is restricted to in-frame clones and leaves out a portion. The sample consists of about 100,000 clones, roughly 87% of them appearing once. A note on this clone: Its antigen is unidentified.

The input for sequencing was unstimulated CD4+ T cells sorted from spleen or lymph node cells, taken before transplant. The source of this sequence is a human donor who was the organ donor for an intestinal transplant.

This chain's CDR3 is CASRERFRGASNQPQHF. In DNA, the CDR3 is TGTGCCAGTAGAGAACGCTTCAGGGGGGCGAGCAATCAGCCCCAGCATTTT. The gene calls are TRBV19 and TRBJ1-5, with 7 positions matching TRBD1. With V trimmed by 6 bases and J by 1 base, 12 bases remained unmatched. Per the germline V gene, CDR1 is LNHDA and CDR2 is SQIVND (reference sequence). The CDR3 spans 17 residues.